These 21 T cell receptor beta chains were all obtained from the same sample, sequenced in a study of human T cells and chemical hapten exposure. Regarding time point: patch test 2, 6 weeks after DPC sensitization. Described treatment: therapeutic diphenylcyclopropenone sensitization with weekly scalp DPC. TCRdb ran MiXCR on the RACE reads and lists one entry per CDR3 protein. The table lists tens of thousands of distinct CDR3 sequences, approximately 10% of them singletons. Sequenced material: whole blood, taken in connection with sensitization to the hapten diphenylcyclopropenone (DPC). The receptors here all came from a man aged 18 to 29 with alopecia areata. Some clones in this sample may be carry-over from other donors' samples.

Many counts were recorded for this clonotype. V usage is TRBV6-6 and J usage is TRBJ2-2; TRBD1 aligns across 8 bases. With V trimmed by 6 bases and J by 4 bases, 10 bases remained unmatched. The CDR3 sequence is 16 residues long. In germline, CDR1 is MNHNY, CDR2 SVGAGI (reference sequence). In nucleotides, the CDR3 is TGTGCCAGCAGGGTAGGACAGGGACGTGGCACCGGGGAGCTGTTTTTT. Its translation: CASRVGQGRGTGELFF.

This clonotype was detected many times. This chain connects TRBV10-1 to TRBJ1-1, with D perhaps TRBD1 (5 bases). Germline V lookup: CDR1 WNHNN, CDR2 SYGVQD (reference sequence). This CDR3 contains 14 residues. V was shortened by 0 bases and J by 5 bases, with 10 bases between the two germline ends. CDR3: CASSESGGRTEAFF. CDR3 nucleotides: TGCGCCAGCAGTGAGTCGGGGGGTCGGACTGAAGCTTTCTTT.

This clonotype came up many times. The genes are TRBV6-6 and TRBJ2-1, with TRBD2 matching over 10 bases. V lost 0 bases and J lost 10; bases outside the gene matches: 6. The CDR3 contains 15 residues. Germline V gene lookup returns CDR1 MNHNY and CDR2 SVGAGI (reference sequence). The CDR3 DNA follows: TGTGCCAGCAGTTACTCACTAGCGGGGCCCAGAGAGCAGTTCTTC. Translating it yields CASSYSLAGPREQFF.

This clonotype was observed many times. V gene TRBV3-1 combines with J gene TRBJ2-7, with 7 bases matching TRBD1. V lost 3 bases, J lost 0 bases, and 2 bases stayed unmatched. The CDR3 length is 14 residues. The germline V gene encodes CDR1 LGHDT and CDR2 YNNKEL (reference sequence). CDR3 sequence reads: CASSQGDSSYEQYF. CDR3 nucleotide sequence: TGTGCCAGCAGCCAGGGGGACAGCTCCTACGAGCAGTACTTC.

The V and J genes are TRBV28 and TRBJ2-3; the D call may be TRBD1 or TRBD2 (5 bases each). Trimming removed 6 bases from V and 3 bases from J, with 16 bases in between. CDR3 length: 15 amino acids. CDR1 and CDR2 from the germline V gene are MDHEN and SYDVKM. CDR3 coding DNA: TGTGCCAGCAGAACCAAGTACGAGGGGACAGATACGCAGTATTTT. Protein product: CASRTKYEGTDTQYF.

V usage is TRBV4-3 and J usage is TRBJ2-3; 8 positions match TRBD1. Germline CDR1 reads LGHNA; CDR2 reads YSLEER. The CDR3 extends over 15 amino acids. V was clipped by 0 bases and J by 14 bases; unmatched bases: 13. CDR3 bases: TGCGCCAGCAGCCAAGAAGGAGGCAGGGGGCTTCCCCGGTATTTT. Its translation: CASSQEGGRGLPRYF.

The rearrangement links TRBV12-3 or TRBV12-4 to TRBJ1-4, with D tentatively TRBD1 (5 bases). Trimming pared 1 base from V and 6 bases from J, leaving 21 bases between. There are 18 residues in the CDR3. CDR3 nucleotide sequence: TGTGCCAGCAGTTTAGGCGCAGGGTGGATGGAAAATCATGAAAAACTGTTTTTT. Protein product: CASSLGAGWMENHEKLFF.

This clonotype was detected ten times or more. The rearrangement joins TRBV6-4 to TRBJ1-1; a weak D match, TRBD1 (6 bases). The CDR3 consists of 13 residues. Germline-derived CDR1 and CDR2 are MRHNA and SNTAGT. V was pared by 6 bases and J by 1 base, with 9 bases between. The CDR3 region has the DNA TGTGCCAGCAGACGACAGGAGAACACTGAAGCTTTCTTT. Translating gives CASRRQENTEAFF.

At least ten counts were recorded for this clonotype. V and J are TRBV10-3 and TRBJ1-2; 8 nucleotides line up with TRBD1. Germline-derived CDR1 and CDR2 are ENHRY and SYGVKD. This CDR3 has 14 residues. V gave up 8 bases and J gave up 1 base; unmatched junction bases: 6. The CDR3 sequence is CAIAGTGSNYGYTF. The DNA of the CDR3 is TGTGCCATCGCGGGGACAGGCAGTAACTATGGCTACACCTTC.

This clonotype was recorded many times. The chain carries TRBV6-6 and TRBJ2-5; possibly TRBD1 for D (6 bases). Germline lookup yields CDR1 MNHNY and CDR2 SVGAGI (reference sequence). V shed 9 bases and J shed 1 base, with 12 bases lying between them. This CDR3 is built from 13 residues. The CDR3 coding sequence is TGTGCCAGTTCTGGACAGTTCCAAGAGACCCAGTACTTC. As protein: CASSGQFQETQYF.

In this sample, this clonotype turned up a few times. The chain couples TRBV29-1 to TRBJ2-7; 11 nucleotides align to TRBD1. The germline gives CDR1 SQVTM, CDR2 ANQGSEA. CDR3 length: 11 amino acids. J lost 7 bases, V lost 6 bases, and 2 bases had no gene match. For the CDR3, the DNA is TGCAGCGTGGGGACAGGGGGAGAGCAGTACGTC. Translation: CSVGTGGEQYV.

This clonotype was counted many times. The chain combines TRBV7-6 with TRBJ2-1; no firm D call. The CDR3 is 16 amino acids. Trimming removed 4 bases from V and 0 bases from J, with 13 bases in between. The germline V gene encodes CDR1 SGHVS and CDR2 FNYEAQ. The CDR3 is CASSSVPGSSYNEQFF. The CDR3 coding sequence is TGTGCCAGCAGCTCCGTCCCAGGAAGCTCCTACAATGAGCAGTTCTTC.

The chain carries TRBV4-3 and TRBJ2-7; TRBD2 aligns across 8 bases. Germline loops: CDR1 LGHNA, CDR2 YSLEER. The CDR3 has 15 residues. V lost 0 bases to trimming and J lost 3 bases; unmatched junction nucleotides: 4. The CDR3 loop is CASSQEPGGGYEQYF. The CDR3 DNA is TGCGCCAGCAGCCAAGAACCCGGGGGGGGCTACGAGCAGTACTTC.

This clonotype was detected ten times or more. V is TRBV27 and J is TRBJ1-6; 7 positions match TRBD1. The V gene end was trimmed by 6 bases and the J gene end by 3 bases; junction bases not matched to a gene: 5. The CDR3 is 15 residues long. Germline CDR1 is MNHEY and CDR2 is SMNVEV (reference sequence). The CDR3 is CASSSGTDYNSPLHF. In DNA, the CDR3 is TGTGCCAGCAGCTCCGGGACAGACTATAATTCACCCCTCCACTTT.

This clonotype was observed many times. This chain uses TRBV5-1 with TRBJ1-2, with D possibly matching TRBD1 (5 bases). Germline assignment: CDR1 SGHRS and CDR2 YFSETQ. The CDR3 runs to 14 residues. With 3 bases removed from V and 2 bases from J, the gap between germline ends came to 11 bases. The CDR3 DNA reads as TGCGCCAGCAGCTGGGGACCGGAGAACTATGGCTACACCTTC. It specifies CASSWGPENYGYTF.

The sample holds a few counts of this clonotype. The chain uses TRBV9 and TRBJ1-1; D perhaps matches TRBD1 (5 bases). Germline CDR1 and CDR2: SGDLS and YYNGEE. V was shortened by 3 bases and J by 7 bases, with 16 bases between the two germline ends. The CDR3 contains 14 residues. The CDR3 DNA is TGTGCCAGCAGCGCCCGACCTAGGGGATATGAAGCTTTCTTT. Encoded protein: CASSARPRGYEAFF.

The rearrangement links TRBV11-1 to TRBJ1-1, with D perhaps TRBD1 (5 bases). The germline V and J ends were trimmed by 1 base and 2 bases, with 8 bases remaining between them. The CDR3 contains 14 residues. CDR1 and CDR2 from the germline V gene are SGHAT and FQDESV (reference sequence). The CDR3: CASSLDRTNTEAFF. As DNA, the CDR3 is TGTGCCAGCAGCTTAGACAGGACAAACACTGAAGCTTTCTTT.

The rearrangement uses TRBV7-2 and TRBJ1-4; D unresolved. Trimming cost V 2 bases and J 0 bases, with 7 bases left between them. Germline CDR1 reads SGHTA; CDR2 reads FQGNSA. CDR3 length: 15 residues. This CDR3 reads CASSLQSSTNEKLFF. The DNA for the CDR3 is TGTGCCAGCAGCTTACAGTCCTCAACTAATGAAAAACTGTTTTTT.

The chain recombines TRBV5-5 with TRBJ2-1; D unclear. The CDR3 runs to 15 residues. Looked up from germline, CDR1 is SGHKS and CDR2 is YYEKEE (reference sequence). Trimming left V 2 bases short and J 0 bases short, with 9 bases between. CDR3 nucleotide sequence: TGTGCCAGCAGCTTTGGGTCGAGCTCCTACAATGAGCAGTTCTTC. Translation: CASSFGSSSYNEQFF.

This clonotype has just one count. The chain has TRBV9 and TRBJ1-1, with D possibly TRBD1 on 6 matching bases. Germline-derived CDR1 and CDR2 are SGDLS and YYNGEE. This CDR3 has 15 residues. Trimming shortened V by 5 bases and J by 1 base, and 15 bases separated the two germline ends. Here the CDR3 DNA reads TGTGCCAGCAGTGCCTCCGGGACACAGAACACTGAAGCTTTCTTT. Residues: CASSASGTQNTEAFF.

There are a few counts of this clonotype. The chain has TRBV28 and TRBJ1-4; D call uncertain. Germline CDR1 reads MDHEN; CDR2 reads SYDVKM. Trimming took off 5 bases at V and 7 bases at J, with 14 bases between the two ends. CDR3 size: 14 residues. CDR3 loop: CASSPALGVEKLFF. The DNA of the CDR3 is TGTGCCAGCAGTCCCGCACTTGGTGTTGAAAAACTGTTTTTT.